These T cell receptor beta chains were read from a single sample in a study of shared clonotypes between healthy human individuals. Libraries were prepared by immunoSEQ multiplex PCR; TCRdb keeps only in-frame clonotypes and omits some of them. Of over 400,000 clones listed, about 78% are singletons. The specimen was PBMCs. The receptors shown here come from a woman in her forties in good health. Some clones in this sample may be carry-over from other donors' samples. Each CDR3 is given without its conserved first and last residue.

V	J	CDR3
TRBV5-1	TRBJ1-1	ASSLGGLDRMNTEAF
TRBV29-1	TRBJ2-7	SVVNGSSYEQY
TRBV30	TRBJ2-1	AWSRLAGGLEQF
TRBV5-1	TRBJ1-5	ASRETVVSNQPQH
TRBV19	TRBJ2-5	ASSMDSAVETQY
TRBV9	TRBJ2-2	ASSVASRNTGELF
TRBV5-6	TRBJ1-5	ASSSWDRDYQPQH
TRBV4-2	TRBJ2-2	ASSQDPGSGRLGDTGELF
TRBV7-9	TRBJ2-7	ASNPGTDYEQY
TRBV7-2	TRBJ1-1	ASSFPIIQGNTEAF
TRBV18	TRBJ2-3	ASSPNRAGEDTQY
TRBV10-2	TRBJ1-5	ASDAGNSNQPQH
TRBV6-1	TRBJ2-7	ASSEFGSSGIGKQY
TRBV28	TRBJ1-1	ASSPADYRGNTEAF
TRBV7-3	TRBJ2-2	ASSLDPGEIGELF
TRBV7-9	TRBJ2-3	ASSLGLAGYTQY
TRBV7-9	TRBJ2-1	ASRKGLAGVNEQF
TRBV28	TRBJ1-5	ASRGGNQPQH
TRBV5-5	TRBJ2-3	ASRPGQGKDTQY
TRBV9	TRBJ2-3	ASSVARGQTSTDTQY
TRBV30	TRBJ1-1	AWSVMGGTEAF
TRBV11-2	TRBJ2-2	ASSSLRYTGELF
TRBV6-4	TRBJ2-2	ASSVSPTGELF
TRBV4-2	TRBJ2-3	ASSQGTSLLDTQY
TRBV7-2	TRBJ2-2	ASSQTYANTGELF
TRBV14	TRBJ2-7	ASSRQGMGEQY
TRBV6-5	TRBJ2-2	ASSPQGFRTGELF
TRBV28	TRBJ2-1	ASSLVTRETYNEQF
TRBV5-1	TRBJ2-3	ASSLVLAGGPSDTQY
TRBV5-8	TRBJ1-2	ASSLVGERT
TRBV18	TRBJ2-3	ASSQGFPGQDLDTQY
TRBV2	TRBJ1-5	ASSGGQYSNQPQH
TRBV2	TRBJ2-5	ASSPEGQETQY
TRBV19	TRBJ1-1	ASSKDRGYLNTEAF
TRBV7-9	TRBJ2-3	ASRQELAGYTDTQY
TRBV2	TRBJ2-4	ASSDAGLAGENIQY
TRBV5-1	TRBJ2-7	ASSLGDRVYEQY
TRBV6-4	TRBJ2-1	ASSKGLEANEQF
TRBV9	TRBJ1-2	ASSVGQGVYGYT
TRBV1	TRBJ2-3	TSSRTDTQY
TRBV27	TRBJ1-1	ASSSRGWNTEAF
TRBV30	TRBJ2-2	AWSLGRVDTGELF
TRBV7-3	TRBJ2-3	ASSLRQELTQY
TRBV9	TRBJ2-1	ASSVRTSGSLVEQF
TRBV21-1	TRBJ2-7	ASTPPPGPSSLEQY
TRBV7-8	TRBJ2-5	ASSLGTERETQY